This TCR beta chain was recorded in a study of vaccination and CD4 T cells after COVID-19. Treatment here: roughly nine-day PBMC culture with coronavirus spike peptide pools or control peptides (ViraFEST assay). ViraFEST used peptide pools to expand antigen-specific T cells and subsequently sequenced their TCRs. Germline-derived CDR1 and CDR2 are MNHEY and SMNVEV (reference sequence). This CDR3 region has 19 residues. Trimming took 5 bases from V and 0 from J, leaving 23 bases between them. This clonotype is medium-sized (0.01 to 0.1%) by share. The antigen is undetermined. The Oncomine TCR Beta short-read assay sequenced DNA from cultured CD4+ T cells. Each CDR3 protein is one row after TCRdb ran MiXCR on the PCR reads. In the table there are some 15,000 distinct CDR3 sequences, roughly a third of which are singletons. Study results and caveats: Nearly all convalescent vaccine-specific clones, 304 of 307, recognized only SARS-CoV-2 spike.

Here the sequenced sample was CD4+ T cells from blood, cultured in vitro, taken after SARS-CoV-2 vaccination. The TCR comes from a human donor who had recovered from COVID-19. The V call is TRBV27, the J call TRBJ1-5; no clear D. The CDR3 DNA reads as TGTGCCAGCAGTCTACGCCGTGGCCGGGGTGGGTATAGCAATCAGCCCCAGCATTTT. It encodes CASSLRRGRGGYSNQPQHF.